The 23 T cell receptor beta chains presented below share a single source sample, sequenced in a study of TIL therapy for anti-PD-1-resistant metastatic lung cancer. Time point meaning: pre-treatment sample, taken before nivolumab and TIL therapy. The libraries were made with immunoSEQ v3. Sequencing used immunoSEQ multiplex PCR; TCRdb keeps in-frame clones, though not all of them. The sample records roughly 11,000 clones, 80% being singletons. Sequenced material: blood, taken at baseline. The receptors shown here come from a person between 25 and 80 years old with non-small cell lung cancer.

The chain joins TRBV14 to TRBJ2-1; 11 bases line up with TRBD2. V shed 3 bases, J shed 15 bases, and the junction held 13 bases outside the gene matches. This CDR3 region has 15 residues. Germline V gene lookup returns CDR1 SGHDN and CDR2 FVKESK. CDR3 protein: CASSQTNGLAGLLFF. CDR3 bases: TGTGCCAGCAGCCAGACGAACGGACTAGCGGGTCTCTTGTTCTTC.

The DNA of the CDR3 is TGTGCCAGCAGCATCGTTCGCCGGGCAGGGGAGGCTTACAATGAGCAGTTCTTC. Encoded protein: CASSIVRRAGEAYNEQFF. The chain combines TRBV21-1 with TRBJ2-1. TRBV21-1 is listed as a pseudogene. CDR3 length equals 18 residues.

This clone occurred a few times. The gene calls are TRBV10-3 and TRBJ2-1, with D possibly being TRBD2 (6 bases). CDR3 length: 16 residues. The germline V gene encodes CDR1 ENHRY and CDR2 SYGVKD. V was shortened by 0 bases and J by 0 bases, with 9 bases between the two germline ends. In nucleotides, the CDR3 is TGTGCCATCAGTGAGTCTGGGGGAGGCTCCTACAATGAGCAGTTCTTC. This sequence encodes CAISESGGGSYNEQFF.

This chain uses TRBV10-2 with TRBJ2-1; 9 bases fit TRBD2. V shed 3 bases, J shed 0 bases, and the junction held 6 bases outside the gene matches. This CDR3 contains 17 residues. Germline V gene sequence: CDR1 WSHSY, CDR2 SAAADI. CDR3 sequence reads: CASSDRLLAGSYNEQFF. CDR3 nucleotide sequence: TGCGCCAGCAGTGACCGCTTACTAGCGGGCTCCTACAATGAGCAGTTCTTC.

The V call is TRBV4-1, the J call TRBJ1-4, with 9 bases aligning to TRBD1. The CDR3 contains 16 residues. CDR1 is MGHRA and CDR2 is YSYEKL in the germline V gene. Losses at the gene ends were 1 base for V and 5 bases for J; bases not matched to a gene: 5. CDR3 nucleotides: TGCGCCAGCAGCCAAGGCCGCGGACAGGGGAATGAAAAACTGTTTTTT. As protein: CASSQGRGQGNEKLFF.

The rearrangement links TRBV9 to TRBJ2-3, with 8 nucleotides matching TRBD2. The germline gives CDR1 SGDLS, CDR2 YYNGEE. The V segment lost 7 bases and the J segment 0 bases; nucleotides outside the gene matches: 4. CDR3 length equals 14 residues. CDR3 in DNA: TGTGCCAGCGCGGCTAGCGGGAGCACAGATACGCAGTATTTT. Its protein is CASAASGSTDTQYF.

The chain employs TRBV2 and TRBJ2-7; D is perhaps TRBD2 (6 bases). Germline V gene data show CDR1 as SNHLY and CDR2 as FYNNEI. The V end lost 2 bases, the J end lost 2 bases, and 13 bases lay between the germline ends. The CDR3 is 15 residues long. The CDR3 sequence: CASSEMGTPTYEQYF. For the CDR3, the DNA is TGTGCCAGCAGTGAAATGGGGACTCCAACCTACGAGCAGTACTTC. Using reference TRBV2 and TRBJ2-7 for the parts outside the CDR3, the full variable domain is EPEVTQTPSHQVTQMGQEVILRCVPISNHLYFYWYRQILGQKVEFLVSFYNNEISEKSEIFDDQFSVERPDGSNFTLKIRSTKLEDSAMYFCASSEMGTPTYEQYFGPGTRLTVT.

This rearrangement joins TRBV7-9 to TRBJ2-1; 7 bases map to TRBD2. The CDR3 has 15 residues. The J segment lost 8 bases and the V segment lost 4 bases, leaving 11 bases of the junction unmatched. Germline CDR1 is SEHNR and CDR2 is FQNEAQ (reference sequence). CDR3 loop: CASSYLAEEGHEQFF. The CDR3 coding sequence is TGTGCCAGCAGCTATCTAGCGGAAGAGGGGCATGAGCAGTTCTTC.

This chain connects TRBV10-2 to TRBJ2-5; 8 nucleotides agree with TRBD2. The CDR3 extends over 13 amino acids. V was pared by 6 bases and J by 2 bases, with 2 bases of the junction left unmatched. Germline CDR1 and CDR2: WSHSY and SAAADI. The CDR3 loop reads CASRIAGQETQYF. The DNA for the CDR3 is TGCGCCAGCAGAATAGCGGGGCAAGAGACCCAGTACTTC.

V gene TRBV4-1 combines with J gene TRBJ2-5, with 12 positions matching TRBD1. Trimming took 3 bases from V and 5 from J; bases not matched to a gene: 4. This CDR3 region has 15 residues. Germline values: CDR1 MGHRA, CDR2 YSYEKL. CDR3 coding DNA: TGCGCCAGCAGCCAGGGGACAGGGGGCGCGGAGACCCAGTACTTC. The encoded protein is CASSQGTGGAETQYF.

The rearrangement joins TRBV18 to TRBJ2-1; D unresolved. This CDR3 comprises 13 residues. V was cut by 3 bases and J by 7 bases, with 10 bases left in between. CDR1 and CDR2 (germline): KGHSH, LQKENI. CDR3 in amino acids: CASSPWAWNEQFF. The CDR3 DNA reads TGTGCCAGCTCACCCTGGGCCTGGAATGAGCAGTTCTTC.

The J gene is TRBJ2-7, the V gene TRBV5-4; possible D gene TRBD1, 6 bases. The CDR3 extends over 15 amino acids. Trimming removed 3 bases at V and 4 bases at J, with 17 bases between. Germline V gene lookup returns CDR1 SGHNT and CDR2 YYREEE (reference sequence). CDR3 coding DNA: TGTGCCAGCAGCTCGAACCGGGACACGAATTACGAGCAGTACTTC. As protein: CASSSNRDTNYEQYF.

This clone was seen a few times. The chain couples TRBV2 to TRBJ2-3; 12 bases match TRBD2. The CDR3 contains 15 residues. The J segment lost 3 bases and the V segment lost 6 bases, leaving 4 bases of the junction unmatched. The V gene's germline CDR1 is SNHLY and CDR2 FYNNEI. The CDR3 nucleotides read TGTGCCAGCAGGTGGACTAGCGGGAAGACAGATACGCAGTATTTT. It specifies CASRWTSGKTDTQYF.

V usage is TRBV7-9 and J usage is TRBJ2-7; 14 positions agree with TRBD2. Germline CDR1 is SEHNR and CDR2 is FQNEAQ (reference sequence). The V and J ends lost 4 bases and 5 bases, in that order; junction bases with no gene match: 7. CDR3 length: 16 amino acids. The CDR3 coding sequence is TGTGCCAGCAGCTCCCAGGGACTAGCGGGAGTGGACGAGCAGTACTTC. Its translation is CASSSQGLAGVDEQYF.

The rearrangement joins TRBV5-4 to TRBJ2-2, with a weak D call TRBD1 (5 bases). V was cut by 2 bases and J by 5 bases, with 10 bases left in between. The germline V gene has CDR1 SGHNT and CDR2 YYREEE (reference sequence). The CDR3 is 14 residues long. As DNA, the CDR3 is TGTGCCAGCAGCTTTGATGCAGGGACCGGGGAGCTGTTTTTT. Its protein is CASSFDAGTGELFF.

In its sample, this clone was seen once. The rearrangement uses TRBV5-4 and TRBJ2-7; D may be TRBD2 (6 bases). Germline V gene data show CDR1 as SGHNT and CDR2 as YYREEE (reference sequence). Trimming took off 2 bases at V and 1 base at J, with 16 bases between the two ends. The CDR3 contains 16 residues. The CDR3 reads CASSLRASAHSYEQYF. As DNA, the CDR3 is TGTGCCAGCAGCTTACGTGCTAGCGCCCATTCCTACGAGCAGTACTTC. The full variable domain, with the rest looked up from reference TRBV5-4 and TRBJ2-7, is ETGVTQSPTHLIKTRGQQVTLRCSSQSGHNTVSWYQQALGQGPQFIFQYYREEENGRGNFPPRFSGLQFPNYSSELNVNALELDDSALYLCASSLRASAHSYEQYFGPGTRLTVT.

The genes are TRBV27 and TRBJ2-7; 8 bases agree with TRBD1. The CDR3 consists of 15 residues. The V gene end was trimmed by 5 bases and the J gene end by 0 bases; junction bases not matched to a gene: 6. Germline V lookup: CDR1 MNHEY, CDR2 SMNVEV (reference sequence). The CDR3 sequence is CASSPGQASSYEQYF. Here the CDR3 DNA reads TGTGCCAGCAGTCCGGGACAGGCGAGCTCCTACGAGCAGTACTTC.

The chain links TRBV4-2 to TRBJ2-2; D perhaps matches TRBD1 (5 bases). The CDR3 contains 14 residues. CDR1 and CDR2 from the germline V gene are LGHNA and YNFKEQ. The germline V and J ends were trimmed by 0 bases and 3 bases, with 5 bases remaining between them. CDR3 DNA: TGTGCCAGCAGCCAAGAACAGGACACCGGGGAGCTGTTTTTT. It specifies CASSQEQDTGELFF.

The J gene is TRBJ2-5, the V gene TRBV4-1; no definite D call. Trimming cost V 0 bases and J 2 bases, with 10 bases left between them. Per the germline V gene, CDR1 is MGHRA and CDR2 is YSYEKL. This CDR3 is 15 amino acids long. CDR3 in amino acids: CASSQDLASQETQYF. CDR3 nucleotide sequence: TGCGCCAGCAGCCAAGATTTGGCCTCACAAGAGACCCAGTACTTC.

V and J are TRBV20-1 and TRBJ2-1; D uncertain. Looked up from germline, CDR1 is DFQATT and CDR2 is SNEGSKA (reference sequence). V dropped 6 bases and J dropped 6 bases, with 6 bases sitting between them. This CDR3 has 10 residues. CDR3 bases: TGCAGTGCATCTAGCAATGAGCAGTTCTTC. Protein product: CSASSNEQFF.

This chain links TRBV5-6 with TRBJ1-5, with a tentative D call TRBD1 (5 bases). This CDR3 has 15 residues. CDR1 and CDR2 (germline): SGHDT, YYEEEE. V gave up 2 bases and J gave up 4 bases, with 13 bases separating them. For the CDR3, the DNA is TGTGCCAGCAGCTTATTGGGGGTGATGAATCAGCCCCAGCATTTT. It is translated as CASSLLGVMNQPQHF.

This chain links TRBV4-1 with TRBJ2-7; D not resolved. From germline, CDR1 is MGHRA and CDR2 YSYEKL. V lost 0 bases and J lost 9, with 15 bases in between. The CDR3 is 14 amino acids. This chain's CDR3 is CASSQDLGGVAQYF. In nucleotides, the CDR3 is TGCGCCAGCAGCCAAGATTTGGGCGGAGTAGCGCAGTACTTC.

This clone was seen a single time. The chain combines TRBV7-6 with TRBJ2-2; the D is unclear. CDR3 length: 12 amino acids. Germline lookup yields CDR1 SGHVS and CDR2 FNYEAQ. Trimming cost V 4 bases and J 4 bases, with 4 bases left between them. CDR3 DNA sequence: TGTGCCAGCAGCTATAGCACCGGGGAGCTGTTTTTT. This translates into CASSYSTGELFF.